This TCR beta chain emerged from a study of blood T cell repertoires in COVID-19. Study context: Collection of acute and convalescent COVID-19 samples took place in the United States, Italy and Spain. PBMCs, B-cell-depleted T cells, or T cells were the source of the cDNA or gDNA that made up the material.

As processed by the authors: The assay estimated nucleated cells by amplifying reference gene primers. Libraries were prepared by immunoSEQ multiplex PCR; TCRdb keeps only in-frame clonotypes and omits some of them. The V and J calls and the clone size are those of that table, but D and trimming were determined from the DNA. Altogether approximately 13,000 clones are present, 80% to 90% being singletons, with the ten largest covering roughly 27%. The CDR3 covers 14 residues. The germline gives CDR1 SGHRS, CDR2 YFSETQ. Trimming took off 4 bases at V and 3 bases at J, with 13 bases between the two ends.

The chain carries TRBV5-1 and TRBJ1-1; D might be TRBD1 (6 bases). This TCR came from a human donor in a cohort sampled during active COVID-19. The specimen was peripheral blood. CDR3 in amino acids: CASSKEKGDTEAFF. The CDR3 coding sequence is TGCGCCAGCAGCAAAGAAAAGGGGGACACTGAAGCTTTCTTT.